The sequence of this TCR beta chain was determined in a study of cytomegalovirus exposure and HLA in healthy donors. General study findings and limits: Association of 15,000 to 20,000 TCR beta sequences with HLA alleles was found at 0.05 false discovery rate in a later analysis.

This clone was found a few times. Its antigen is undetermined. The CDR3 has 15 amino acids. The J segment lost 2 bases and the V segment lost 9 bases, leaving 12 bases of the junction unmatched. The germline CDR1 and CDR2 sequences are MNHNS and SASEGT. Primers for the PCR totalled 60 Vbeta and 13 Jbeta. Method: immunoSEQ multiplex PCR; TCRdb's copy keeps in-frame clones and lacks some. The table lists under 150,000 clones, 67% of them singletons. The rearrangement joins TRBV6-1 to TRBJ2-7, with 8 bases that match TRBD1. Material: PBMCs. The source is a man aged 18-30 years in good health and CMV-seropositive. In nucleotides, the CDR3 is TGTGCCAGTTTGGACAGGGCCTCCGAAACCTACGAGCAGTACTTC. Translating gives CASLDRASETYEQYF.